Sequencing of this T cell receptor beta chain was carried out in a study of vaccination and CD4 T cells after COVID-19. Study details: Four females and six males made up the convalescents, two of whom were Hispanic.

The V gene's germline CDR1 is MNHNS and CDR2 SASEGT. The CDR3 has 14 amino acids. Unmatched junction bases numbered 8, after V lost 6 bases and J lost 4 bases. Treatment described: roughly 10-day PBMC culture with coronavirus spike peptide pools or control peptides (ViraFEST assay). Cultured CD4+ T cell DNA underwent sequencing with the Oncomine TCR Beta short-read assay. TCRdb redid the calling of the PCR reads with MiXCR, one entry per CDR3 protein. The sample holds 20,000 to 30,000 distinct CDR3 sequences, roughly 64% seen once. This clonotype was found once. Its antigen is currently unknown. The chain has TRBV6-1 and TRBJ1-2, with TRBD1 matching 7 bases. The clonotype comes from a human donor who had recovered from COVID-19. The sequencing input was CD4+ T cells from blood, cultured in vitro. CDR3 in DNA: TGTGCCAGCAGAAAAACCCGGGACAGCTATGGCTACACCTTC. Translation: CASRKTRDSYGYTF.